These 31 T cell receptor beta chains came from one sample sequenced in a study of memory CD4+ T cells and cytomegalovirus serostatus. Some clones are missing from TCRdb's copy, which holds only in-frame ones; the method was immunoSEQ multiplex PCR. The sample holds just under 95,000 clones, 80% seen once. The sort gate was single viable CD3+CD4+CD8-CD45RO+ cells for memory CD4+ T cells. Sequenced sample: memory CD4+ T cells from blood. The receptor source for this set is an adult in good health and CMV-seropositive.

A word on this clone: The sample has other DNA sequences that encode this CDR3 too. CDR3 in amino acids: CASSPSNEQFF. As DNA, the CDR3 is TGTGCCAGCAGCCCTAGCAATGAGCAGTTCTTC. The chain carries TRBV6-6 and TRBJ2-1; no definite D call. V dropped 6 bases and J dropped 6 bases, with 6 bases sitting between them. The CDR3 has 11 amino acids. From germline, CDR1 is MNHNY and CDR2 SVGAGI (reference sequence).

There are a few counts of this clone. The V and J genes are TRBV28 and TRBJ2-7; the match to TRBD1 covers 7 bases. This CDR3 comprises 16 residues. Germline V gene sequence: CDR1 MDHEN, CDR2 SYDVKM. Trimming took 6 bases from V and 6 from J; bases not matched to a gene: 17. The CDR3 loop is CASRENPGDSGGEQYF. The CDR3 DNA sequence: TGTGCCAGCAGAGAAAACCCCGGGGACAGCGGTGGCGAGCAGTACTTC.

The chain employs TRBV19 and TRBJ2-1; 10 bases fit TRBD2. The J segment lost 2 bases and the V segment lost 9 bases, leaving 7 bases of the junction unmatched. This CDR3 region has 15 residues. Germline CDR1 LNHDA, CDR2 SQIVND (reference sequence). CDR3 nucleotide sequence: TGTGCCAGCAGACTAGCGGGTTACCCCTACAATGAGCAGTTCTTC. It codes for CASRLAGYPYNEQFF. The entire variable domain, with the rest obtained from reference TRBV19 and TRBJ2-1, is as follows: DGGITQSPKYLFRKEGQNVTLSCEQNLNHDAMYWYRQDPGQGLRLIYYSQIVNDFQKGDIAEGYSVSREKKESFPLTVTSAQKNPTAFYLCASRLAGYPYNEQFFGPGTRLTVL.

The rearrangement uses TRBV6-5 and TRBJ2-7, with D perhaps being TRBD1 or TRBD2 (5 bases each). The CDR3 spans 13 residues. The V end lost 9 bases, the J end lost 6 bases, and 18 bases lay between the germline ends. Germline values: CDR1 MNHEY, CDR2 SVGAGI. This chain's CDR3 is CASLAPGGGEQYF. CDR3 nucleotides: TGTGCCAGTCTCGCCCCGGGTGGGGGCGAGCAGTACTTC.

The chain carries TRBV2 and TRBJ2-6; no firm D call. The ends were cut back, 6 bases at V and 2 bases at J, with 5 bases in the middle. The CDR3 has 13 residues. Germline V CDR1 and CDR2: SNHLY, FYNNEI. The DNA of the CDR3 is TGTGCCAGCAGCGACGCTGGGGCCAACGTCCTGACTTTC. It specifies CASSDAGANVLTF.

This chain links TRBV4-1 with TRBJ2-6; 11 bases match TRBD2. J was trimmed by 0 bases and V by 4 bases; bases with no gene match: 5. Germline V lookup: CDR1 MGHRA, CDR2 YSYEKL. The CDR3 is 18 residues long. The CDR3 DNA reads TGCGCCAGCAGCCGAGGACTAGCGGGTCGCTCTGGGGCCAACGTCCTGACTTTC. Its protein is CASSRGLAGRSGANVLTF.

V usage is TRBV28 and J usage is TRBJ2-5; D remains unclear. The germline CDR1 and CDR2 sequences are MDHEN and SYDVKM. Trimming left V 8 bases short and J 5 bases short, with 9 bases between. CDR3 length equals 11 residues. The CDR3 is CASSGWETQYF. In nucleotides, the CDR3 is TGTGCCAGCTCAGGTTGGGAGACCCAGTACTTC.

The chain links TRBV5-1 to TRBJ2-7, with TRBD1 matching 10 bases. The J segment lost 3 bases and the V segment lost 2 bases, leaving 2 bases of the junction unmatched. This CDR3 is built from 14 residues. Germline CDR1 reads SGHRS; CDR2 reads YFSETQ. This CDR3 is CASSFGDRGYEQYF. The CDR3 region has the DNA TGCGCCAGCAGCTTTGGGGACAGGGGCTACGAGCAGTACTTC.

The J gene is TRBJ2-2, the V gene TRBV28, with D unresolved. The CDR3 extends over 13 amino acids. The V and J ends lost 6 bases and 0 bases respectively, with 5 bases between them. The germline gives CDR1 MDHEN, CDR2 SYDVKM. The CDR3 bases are TGTGCCAGCAGAACAGCGAACACCGGGGAGCTGTTTTTT. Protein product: CASRTANTGELFF.

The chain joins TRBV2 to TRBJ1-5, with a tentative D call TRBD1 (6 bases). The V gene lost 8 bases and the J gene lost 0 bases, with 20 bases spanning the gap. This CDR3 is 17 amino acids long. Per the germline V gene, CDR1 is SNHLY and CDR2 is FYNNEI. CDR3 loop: CASGGRGEGYSNQPQHF. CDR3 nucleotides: TGTGCCAGCGGGGGGCGGGGTGAGGGCTATAGCAATCAGCCCCAGCATTTT.

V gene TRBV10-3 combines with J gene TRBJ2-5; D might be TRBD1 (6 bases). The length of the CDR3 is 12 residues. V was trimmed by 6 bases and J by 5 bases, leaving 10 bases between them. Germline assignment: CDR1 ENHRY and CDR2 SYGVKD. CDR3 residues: CAIRDRTETQYF. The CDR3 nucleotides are TGTGCCATCAGAGACAGGACGGAGACCCAGTACTTC.

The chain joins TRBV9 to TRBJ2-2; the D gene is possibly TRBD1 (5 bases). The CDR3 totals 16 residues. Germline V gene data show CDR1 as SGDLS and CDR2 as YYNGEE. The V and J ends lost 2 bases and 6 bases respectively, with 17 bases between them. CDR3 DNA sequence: TGTGCCAGCAGCGTGGGGCTCTCCGAAGGGTCCGGGGAGCTGTTTTTT. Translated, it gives CASSVGLSEGSGELFF.

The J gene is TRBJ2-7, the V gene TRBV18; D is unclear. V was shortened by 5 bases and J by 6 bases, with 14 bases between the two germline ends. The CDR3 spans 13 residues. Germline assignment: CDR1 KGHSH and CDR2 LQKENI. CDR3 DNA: TGTGCCAGCTCAGACCAATCGAGCCTCGAGCAGTACTTC. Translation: CASSDQSSLEQYF.

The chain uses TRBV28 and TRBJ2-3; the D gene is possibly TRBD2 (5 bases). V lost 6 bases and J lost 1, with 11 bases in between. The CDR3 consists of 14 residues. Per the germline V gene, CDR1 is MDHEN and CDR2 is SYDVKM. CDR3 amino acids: CASRPTGGTDTQYF. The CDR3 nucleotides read TGTGCCAGCAGGCCGACCGGGGGCACAGATACGCAGTATTTT.

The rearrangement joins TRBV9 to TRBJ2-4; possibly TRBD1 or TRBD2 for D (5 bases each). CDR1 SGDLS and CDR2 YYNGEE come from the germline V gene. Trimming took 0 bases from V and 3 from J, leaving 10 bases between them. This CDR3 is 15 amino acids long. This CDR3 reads CASSVGWDGKNIQYF. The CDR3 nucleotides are TGTGCCAGCAGCGTAGGATGGGACGGCAAAAACATTCAGTACTTC. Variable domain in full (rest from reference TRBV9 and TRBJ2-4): DSGVTQTPKHLITATGQRVTLRCSPRSGDLSVYWYQQSLDQGLQFLIQYYNGEERAKGNILERFSAQQFPDLHSELNLSSLELGDSALYFCASSVGWDGKNIQYFGAGTRLSVL.

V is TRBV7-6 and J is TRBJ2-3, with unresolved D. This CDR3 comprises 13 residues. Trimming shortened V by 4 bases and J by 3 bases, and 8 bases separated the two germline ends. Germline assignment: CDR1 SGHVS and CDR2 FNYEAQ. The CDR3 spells CASSSGVTDTQYF. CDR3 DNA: TGTGCCAGCAGCTCCGGTGTGACAGATACGCAGTATTTT.

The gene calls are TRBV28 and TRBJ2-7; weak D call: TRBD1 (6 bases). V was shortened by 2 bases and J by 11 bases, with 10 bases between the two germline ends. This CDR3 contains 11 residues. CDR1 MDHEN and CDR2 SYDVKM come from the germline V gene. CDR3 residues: CASSLNREKYF. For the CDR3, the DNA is TGTGCCAGCAGTTTAAACAGGGAAAAGTACTTC.

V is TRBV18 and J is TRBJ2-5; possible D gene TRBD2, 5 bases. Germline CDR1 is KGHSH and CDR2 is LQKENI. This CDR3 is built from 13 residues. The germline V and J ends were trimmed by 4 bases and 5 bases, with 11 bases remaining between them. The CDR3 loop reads CASSLGIGETQYF. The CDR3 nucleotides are TGTGCCAGCTCACTCGGGATTGGGGAGACCCAGTACTTC.

CDR3 in DNA: TGTGCCAGCAGCGTAGCGGACAGCGGACGGGTGGACACTGAAGCTTTCTTT. Its protein product is CASSVADSGRVDTEAFF. The V and J genes are TRBV9 and TRBJ1-1; D is possibly TRBD1 (6 bases). This CDR3 comprises 17 residues. V lost 0 bases to trimming and J lost 3 bases, with 18 bases between them. The germline V gene has CDR1 SGDLS and CDR2 YYNGEE.

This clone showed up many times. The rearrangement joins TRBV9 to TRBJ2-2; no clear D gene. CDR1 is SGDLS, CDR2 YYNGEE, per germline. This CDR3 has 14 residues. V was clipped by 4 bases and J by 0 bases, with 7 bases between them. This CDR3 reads CASSPGPNTGELFF. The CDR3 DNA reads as TGTGCCAGCAGCCCGGGCCCGAACACCGGGGAGCTGTTTTTT.

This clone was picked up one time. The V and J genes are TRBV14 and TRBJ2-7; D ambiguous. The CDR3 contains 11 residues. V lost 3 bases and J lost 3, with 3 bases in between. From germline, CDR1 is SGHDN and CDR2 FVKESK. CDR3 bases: TGTGCCAGCAGCCACCGCTACGAGCAGTACTTC. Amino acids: CASSHRYEQYF.

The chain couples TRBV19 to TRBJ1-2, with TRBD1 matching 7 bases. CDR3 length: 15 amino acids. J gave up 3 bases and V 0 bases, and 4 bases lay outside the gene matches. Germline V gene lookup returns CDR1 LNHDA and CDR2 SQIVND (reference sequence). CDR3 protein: CASSIDGRGDYGYTF. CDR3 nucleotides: TGTGCCAGTAGTATAGATGGCAGGGGGGACTATGGCTACACCTTC.

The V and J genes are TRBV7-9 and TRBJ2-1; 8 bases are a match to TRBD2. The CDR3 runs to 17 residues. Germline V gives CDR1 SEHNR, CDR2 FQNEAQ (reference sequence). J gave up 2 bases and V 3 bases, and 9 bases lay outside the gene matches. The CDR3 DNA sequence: TGTGCCAGCAGCTTGGGCAGCGGGAGTGAGACCTACAATGAGCAGTTCTTC. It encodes CASSLGSGSETYNEQFF. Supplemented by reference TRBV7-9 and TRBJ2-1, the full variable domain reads DTGVSQNPRHKITKRGQNVTFRCDPISEHNRLYWYRQTLGQGPEFLTYFQNEAQLEKSRLLSDRFSAERPKGSFSTLEIQRTEQGDSAMYLCASSLGSGSETYNEQFFGPGTRLTVL.

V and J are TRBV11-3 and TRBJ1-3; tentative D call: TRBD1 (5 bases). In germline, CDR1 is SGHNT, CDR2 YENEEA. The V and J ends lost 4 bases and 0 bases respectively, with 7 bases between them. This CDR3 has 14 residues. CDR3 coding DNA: TGTGCCAGCAGCTCAGGGAACTCTGGAAACACCATATATTTT. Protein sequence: CASSSGNSGNTIYF.

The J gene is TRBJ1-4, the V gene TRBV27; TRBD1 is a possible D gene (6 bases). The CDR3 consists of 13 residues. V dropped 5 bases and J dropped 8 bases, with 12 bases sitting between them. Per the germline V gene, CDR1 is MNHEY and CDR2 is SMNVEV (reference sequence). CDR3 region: CASSGGANEKLFF. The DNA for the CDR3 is TGTGCCAGCAGTGGGGGGGCAAACGAAAAACTGTTTTTT.

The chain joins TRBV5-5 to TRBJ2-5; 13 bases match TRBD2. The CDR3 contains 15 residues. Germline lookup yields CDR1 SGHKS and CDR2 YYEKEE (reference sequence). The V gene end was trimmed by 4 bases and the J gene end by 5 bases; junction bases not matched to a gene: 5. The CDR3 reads CASSGLAGEKETQYF. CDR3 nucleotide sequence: TGTGCCAGCAGCGGACTAGCGGGAGAGAAGGAGACCCAGTACTTC.

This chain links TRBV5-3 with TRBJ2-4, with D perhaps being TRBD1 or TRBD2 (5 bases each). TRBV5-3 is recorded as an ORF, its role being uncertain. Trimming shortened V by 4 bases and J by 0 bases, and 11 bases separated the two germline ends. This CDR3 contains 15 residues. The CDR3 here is CARSSRGLAKNIQYF. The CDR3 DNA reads TGTGCCAGAAGCAGCCGGGGCCTAGCCAAAAACATTCAGTACTTC.

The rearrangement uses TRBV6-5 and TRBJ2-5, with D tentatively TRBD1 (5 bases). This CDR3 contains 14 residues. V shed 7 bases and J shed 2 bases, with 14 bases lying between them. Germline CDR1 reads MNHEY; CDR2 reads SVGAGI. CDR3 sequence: CASKWTLTQETQYF. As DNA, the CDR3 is TGTGCCAGCAAGTGGACACTGACTCAAGAGACCCAGTACTTC.

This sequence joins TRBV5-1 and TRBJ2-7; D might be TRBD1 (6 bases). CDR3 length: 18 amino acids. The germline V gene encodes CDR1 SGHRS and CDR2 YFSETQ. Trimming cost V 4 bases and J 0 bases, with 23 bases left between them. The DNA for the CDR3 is TGCGCCAGCAGCATATACTCGGGACAACCCTCGAGCTCCTACGAGCAGTACTTC. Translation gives CASSIYSGQPSSSYEQYF.

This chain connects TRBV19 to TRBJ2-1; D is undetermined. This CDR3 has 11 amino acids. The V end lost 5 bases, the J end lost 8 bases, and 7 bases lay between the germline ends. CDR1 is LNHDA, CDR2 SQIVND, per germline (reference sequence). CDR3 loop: CASSSWDEQFF. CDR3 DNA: TGTGCCAGTAGTTCTTGGGATGAGCAGTTCTTC.

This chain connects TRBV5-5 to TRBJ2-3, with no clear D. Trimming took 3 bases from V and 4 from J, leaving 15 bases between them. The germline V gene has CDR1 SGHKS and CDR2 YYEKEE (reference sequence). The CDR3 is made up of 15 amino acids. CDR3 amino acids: CASSSQQVRADTQYF. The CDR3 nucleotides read TGTGCCAGCAGCTCGCAGCAGGTCCGGGCAGATACGCAGTATTTT.